This T cell receptor (beta chain) derives from a study of long-term antiretroviral therapy in people with HIV. This CDR3 comprises 14 residues. Trimming shortened V by 0 bases and J by 10 bases, and 14 bases separated the two germline ends. Looked up from germline, CDR1 is SGHRS and CDR2 is YFSETQ. The assay, immunoSEQ v3.0, was run at survey level. TCRdb's copy holds only in-frame clones and misses some; the assay was immunoSEQ multiplex PCR. The profile shows 25,000 to 30,000 clones, about 87% of them singletons. The material was unsorted PBMCs, obtained 3.2 years before starting antiretroviral therapy. The clonotype originates from a man aged 45 to 65 with HIV. The chain combines TRBV5-1 with TRBJ2-4; D unclear. The CDR3 is CASSLGQTREIQYF. The CDR3, as DNA: TGCGCCAGCAGCTTGGGGCAGACCCGTGAAATTCAGTACTTC.